A single sample gave rise to the 2 T cell receptor beta chains below, sequenced in a study of PD-1 blockade in classical Hodgkin lymphoma. Sequencing was performed with immunoSEQ multiplex PCR; in TCRdb, only in-frame clones are kept and a portion is missing. The sample gives around 4,700 clones, around 66% of which show up once; about two thirds is in the top ten. Each patient experienced a relapse that followed autologous stem cell transplantation, and brentuximab vedotin exposure varied. This specimen consisted of peripheral blood mononuclear cells (PBMCs), obtained before the second cycle of nivolumab. These TCRs come from a human donor with classical Hodgkin lymphoma.

This chain links TRBV9 with TRBJ2-1; D gene uncertain. Trimming pared 1 base from V and 5 bases from J, leaving 10 bases between. Germline V CDR1 and CDR2: SGDLS, YYNGEE. The length of the CDR3 is 14 residues. The CDR3 coding sequence is TGTGCCAGCAGCGTATCCACCGCAAACAATGAGCAGTTCTTC. Protein sequence: CASSVSTANNEQFF.

The chain couples TRBV7-9 to TRBJ1-1; D is possibly TRBD1 (5 bases). Germline V gene data show CDR1 as SEHNR and CDR2 as FQNEAQ (reference sequence). This CDR3 spans 12 amino acids. Trimming removed 3 bases from V and 7 bases from J, with 9 bases in between. The CDR3 is CASSFRGGEAFF. The CDR3 region has the DNA TGTGCCAGCAGCTTTCGGGGGGGTGAAGCTTTCTTT.